The 12 T cell receptor beta chains in this list originate from one sample, sequenced in a study of vaccination effects on CD4 cells after COVID-19. The assay was immunoSEQ multiplex PCR, and TCRdb's table has in-frame clones only and misses some. The data hold approximately 37,000 clones, with about 70% observed a single time. Subsequent to 10 days of culture, CD4+ T cells were isolated. These receptors have no known antigen. The input for sequencing was CD4+ T cells from PBMCs cultured without peptide, taken before COVID-19 vaccination. Receptors were obtained from a human donor who received a COVID-19 vaccine.

This chain links TRBV5-6 with TRBJ2-2; 9 bases are a match to TRBD2. Looked up from germline, CDR1 is SGHDT and CDR2 is YYEEEE. V trimming: 2 bases; J trimming: 2 bases; junction bases outside the gene matches: 4. The CDR3 sequence is 16 residues long. This CDR3 reads CASSFAGGQNTGELFF. The CDR3 coding sequence is TGTGCCAGCAGCTTCGCGGGGGGGCAAAACACCGGGGAGCTGTTTTTT.

The chain joins TRBV2 to TRBJ2-1, with D possibly being TRBD1 (5 bases). This CDR3 is 15 amino acids long. CDR1 is SNHLY and CDR2 is FYNNEI in the germline V gene. Trimming left V 10 bases short and J 0 bases short, with 16 bases between. CDR3 nucleotides: TGTGCCACCAGGGCAGGACCGGGCTCCTACAATGAGCAGTTCTTC. Translation gives CATRAGPGSYNEQFF.

The count of this clone is one. The J gene is TRBJ1-2, the V gene TRBV3-1 (or the pseudogene TRBV3-2), with TRBD1 matching over 11 bases. The CDR3 is 14 residues long. J was trimmed by 8 bases and V by 11 bases; bases with no gene match: 13. CDR1 is LGHDT, CDR2 YNNKEL, per germline (reference sequence). The CDR3 protein is CASSWTGGLQGYTF. In nucleotides, the CDR3 is TGTGCCTCGAGTTGGACAGGGGGCCTTCAGGGCTACACCTTC.

The chain is built from TRBV28 and TRBJ1-2; D is unclear. The CDR3 sequence is 11 residues long. The V end lost 6 bases, the J end lost 5 bases, and 7 bases lay between the germline ends. Germline assignment: CDR1 MDHEN and CDR2 SYDVKM. CDR3 sequence (DNA): TGTGCCAGCAGCACAGCTTATGGCTACACCTTC. Protein product: CASSTAYGYTF.

The chain is built from TRBV10-3 and TRBJ2-3; the D gene is possibly TRBD1 (6 bases). V gave up 6 bases and J gave up 6 bases, with 16 bases separating them. Germline-derived CDR1 and CDR2 are ENHRY and SYGVKD. The CDR3 runs 14 residues. The CDR3: CAIRARQVSDTQYF. The CDR3 coding sequence is TGTGCCATCAGGGCCCGACAGGTATCGGATACGCAGTATTTT.

The rearrangement uses TRBV27 and TRBJ1-1, with D perhaps TRBD1 (5 bases). Trimming pared 0 bases from V and 0 bases from J, leaving 14 bases between. Germline CDR1 reads MNHEY; CDR2 reads SMNVEV (reference sequence). The CDR3 is 17 amino acids. DNA of the CDR3: TGTGCCAGCAGTTTATCGGGGGGTCGGGGCCTGAACACTGAAGCTTTCTTT. Translation gives CASSLSGGRGLNTEAFF.

V is TRBV28 and J is TRBJ1-6, with a tentative D call TRBD1 (6 bases). CDR3 length: 16 residues. Germline V gene data show CDR1 as MDHEN and CDR2 as SYDVKM. With 10 bases removed from V and 5 bases from J, the gap between germline ends came to 21 bases. In DNA form, the CDR3 reads TGTGCCACCCGGGGGCCAATATTCAGCGATAATTCACCCCTCCACTTT. Residues: CATRGPIFSDNSPLHF. Full variable domain (rest looked up from reference TRBV28 and TRBJ1-6): DVKVTQSSRYLVKRTGEKVFLECVQDMDHENMFWYRQDPGLGLRLIYFSYDVKMKEKGDIPEGYSVSREKKERFSLILESASTNQTSMYLCATRGPIFSDNSPLHFGNGTRLTVT.

The chain joins TRBV19 to TRBJ1-5; D remains ambiguous. The germline CDR1 and CDR2 sequences are LNHDA and SQIVND (reference sequence). V lost 4 bases to trimming and J lost 0 bases, with 10 bases between them. The CDR3 runs to 15 residues. The CDR3 protein is CASSTHRNSNQPQHF. CDR3 in DNA: TGTGCCAGTAGTACTCACAGAAATAGCAATCAGCCCCAGCATTTT.

The chain is built from TRBV5-1 and TRBJ2-7; 7 bases fit TRBD1. The CDR3 length is 15 residues. The germline V gene has CDR1 SGHRS and CDR2 YFSETQ. V lost 4 bases to trimming and J lost 4 bases; unmatched junction nucleotides: 11. The CDR3 DNA is TGCGCCAGCAGCAGGGACAGCATCCTGTTGTACGAGCAGTACTTC. It translates to CASSRDSILLYEQYF.

This chain joins TRBV5-6 and TRBJ2-7; D might be TRBD2 (6 bases). Germline CDR1 is SGHDT and CDR2 is YYEEEE. The CDR3 extends over 15 amino acids. Trimming removed 3 bases at V and 4 bases at J, with 17 bases between. The CDR3 spells CASSYRRGMTYEQYF. CDR3 bases: TGTGCCAGCAGCTACCGGCGGGGAATGACTTACGAGCAGTACTTC.

V is TRBV4-1 and J is TRBJ2-1; tentatively, D is TRBD2 (6 bases). Per the germline V gene, CDR1 is MGHRA and CDR2 is YSYEKL. V was clipped by 0 bases and J by 8 bases, with 8 bases between them. CDR3 length equals 13 residues. CDR3 coding DNA: TGCGCCAGCAGCCAAGAGGTAGCGGATGAGCAGTTCTTC. This sequence encodes CASSQEVADEQFF.

V is TRBV24-1 and J is TRBJ2-5, with 11 bases fitting TRBD2. CDR3 length: 16 amino acids. The V segment lost 3 bases and the J segment 2 bases; nucleotides outside the gene matches: 4. Germline assignment: CDR1 KGHDR and CDR2 SFDVKD. CDR3 DNA sequence: TGTGCCACCAGTGATCGGACTAGCGGGCTACAAGAGACCCAGTACTTC. It is translated as CATSDRTSGLQETQYF.